One T cell receptor beta chain is described in this entry. The T cells that were sequenced for TCR beta were CD8+ and CD4+ cells from blood. Random hexamers were used to reverse transcribe an amount of about 0.5 to 1 ug RNA. Each CDR3 protein is one row after TCRdb ran MiXCR on the immunoSEQ multiplex PCR reads. The sample records about 200,000 distinct CDR3 sequences, 85% to 95% being singletons. The record originates from a study of CD8 T cells in Susac syndrome. The sample taken for sequencing was CD4+ T cells from PBMCs. The receptor comes from a human donor in good health.

The CDR3 here is CASSQERAGYGYTF. The CDR3, as DNA: TGTGCCAGCAGCCAAGAGAGGGCAGGGTATGGCTACACCTTC. The chain combines TRBV4-2 with TRBJ1-2, with D possibly matching TRBD1 (5 bases). CDR1 and CDR2 from the germline V gene are LGHNA and YNFKEQ. The CDR3 has 14 residues. Deletions cut 0 bases from V and 5 bases from J, with 10 bases between.